These T cell receptor beta chains were read from a single sample in a study of blood T cell repertoires in COVID-19. Assay used: immunoSEQ multiplex PCR; TCRdb lists only in-frame clones, some missing. The table has about 120,000 clones, roughly 90% seen once. The sequenced sample was peripheral blood. All receptors come from a man aged 45-60 years with acute or convalescent COVID-19. Each CDR3 is given with its conserved first and last residue. D genes are given only for firm matches.

v_call | d_call | cdr3_aa
TRBV29-1 | TRBD1 | CSVVDGTGAQPQHF
TRBV19 | . | CASTIAGYGYGYTF
TRBV7-2 | TRBD1 | CASSSHRGQGGLTEAFF
TRBV7-2 | TRBD2 | CASSFSGRGETQYF
TRBV3-1/TRBV3-2 | TRBD1 | CASSHLRGLYNSPLHF
TRBV25-1 | TRBD2 | CASSDRLATRNEQFF
TRBV6-6 | TRBD2 | CASLGLVWNEQFF
TRBV7-6 | TRBD1 | CASSPTSRGQDPEQFF
TRBV6-4 | TRBD2 | CASSSGEGLEQFF
TRBV10-3 | . | CATAALGDNEQFF
TRBV11-2 | . | CASSLGGGRGSYEQYF
TRBV27 | TRBD2 | CASSPRSGLAGVRETQYF
TRBV10-3 | TRBD1 | CAINNRDSGNTIYF
TRBV11-2 | . | CASSLGAGVGYNEQFF
TRBV5-1 | . | CASGAGSSTDTQYF
TRBV5-5 | . | CASILMLEAGNIQYF
TRBV7-9 | . | CASSLEGDGPRNYGYTF
TRBV2 | TRBD1 | CASVVWRDRAKGYTF
TRBV4-1 | . | CASSQGQVSYNSPLHF
TRBV6-2/TRBV6-3 | TRBD2 | CASSRGLAGGGEQFF
TRBV5-4 | TRBD2 | CASSGAGRAYEQYF
TRBV14 | TRBD2 | CASRLGLAQGWFF
TRBV7-2 | TRBD2 | CASSHLGRERSYEQYF